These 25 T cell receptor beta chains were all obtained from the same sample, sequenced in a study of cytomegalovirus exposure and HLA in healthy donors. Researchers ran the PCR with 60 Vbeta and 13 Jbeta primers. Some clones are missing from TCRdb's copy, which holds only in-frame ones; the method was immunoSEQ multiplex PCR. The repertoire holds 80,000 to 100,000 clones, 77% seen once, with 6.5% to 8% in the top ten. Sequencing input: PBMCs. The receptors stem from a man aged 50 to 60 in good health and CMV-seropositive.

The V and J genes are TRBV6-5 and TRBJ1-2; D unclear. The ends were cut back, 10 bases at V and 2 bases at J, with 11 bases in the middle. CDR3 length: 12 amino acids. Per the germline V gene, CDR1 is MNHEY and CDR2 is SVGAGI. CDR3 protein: CATKERNYGYTF. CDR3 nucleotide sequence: TGTGCCACGAAGGAGAGGAACTATGGCTACACCTTC.

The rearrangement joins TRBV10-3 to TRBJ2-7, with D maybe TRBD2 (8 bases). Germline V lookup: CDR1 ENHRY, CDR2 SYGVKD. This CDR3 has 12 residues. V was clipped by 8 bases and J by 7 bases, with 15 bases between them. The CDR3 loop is CAIREGAGEQYF. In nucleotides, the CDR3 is TGTGCCATCCGGGAGGGGGCGGGGGAGCAGTACTTC.

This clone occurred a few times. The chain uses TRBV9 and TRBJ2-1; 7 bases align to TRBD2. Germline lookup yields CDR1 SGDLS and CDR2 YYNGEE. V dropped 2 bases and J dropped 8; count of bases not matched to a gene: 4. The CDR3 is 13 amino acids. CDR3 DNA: TGTGCCAGCAGCGTCGGGGGGAGGGATGAGCAGTTCTTC. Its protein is CASSVGGRDEQFF.

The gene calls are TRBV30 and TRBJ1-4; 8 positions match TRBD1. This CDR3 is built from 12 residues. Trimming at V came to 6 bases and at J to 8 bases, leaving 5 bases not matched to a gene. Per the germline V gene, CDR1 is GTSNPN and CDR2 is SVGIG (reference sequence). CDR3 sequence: CACSTGEEKLFF. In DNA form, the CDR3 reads TGTGCCTGTTCGACAGGGGAGGAAAAACTGTTTTTT.

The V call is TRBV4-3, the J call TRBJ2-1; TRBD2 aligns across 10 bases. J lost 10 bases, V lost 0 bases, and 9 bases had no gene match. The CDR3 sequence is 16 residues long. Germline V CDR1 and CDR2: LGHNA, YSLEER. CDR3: CASSQDWSGGVGEQFF. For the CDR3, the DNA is TGCGCCAGCAGCCAAGATTGGAGCGGGGGGGTGGGGGAGCAGTTCTTC.

The CDR3 protein is CASSLTGASGNTIYF. CDR3 nucleotide sequence: TGTGCCAGCAGTTTGACAGGGGCCTCTGGAAACACCATATATTTT. The chain recombines TRBV28 with TRBJ1-3; TRBD1 agrees at 8 bases. The germline V gene encodes CDR1 MDHEN and CDR2 SYDVKM. With 3 bases clipped from V and 0 bases from J, the junction kept 1 base outside the gene matches. The CDR3 is 15 residues long.

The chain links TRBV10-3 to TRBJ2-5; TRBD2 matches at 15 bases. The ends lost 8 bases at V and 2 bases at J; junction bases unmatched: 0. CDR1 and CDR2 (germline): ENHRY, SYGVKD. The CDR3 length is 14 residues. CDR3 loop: CAIGTSGGQETQYF. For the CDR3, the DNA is TGTGCCATCGGGACTAGCGGGGGGCAAGAGACCCAGTACTTC.

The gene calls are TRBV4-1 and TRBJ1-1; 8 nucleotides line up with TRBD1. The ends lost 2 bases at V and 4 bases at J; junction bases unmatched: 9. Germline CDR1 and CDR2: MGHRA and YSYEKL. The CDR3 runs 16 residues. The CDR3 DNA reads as TGCGCCAGCAGCCAACCTACCGGACAGGGAGTCACTGAAGCTTTCTTT. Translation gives CASSQPTGQGVTEAFF.

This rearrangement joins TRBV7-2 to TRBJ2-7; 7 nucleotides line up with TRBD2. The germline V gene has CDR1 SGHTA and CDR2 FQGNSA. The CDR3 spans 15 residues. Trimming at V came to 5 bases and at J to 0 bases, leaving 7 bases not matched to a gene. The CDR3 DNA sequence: TGTGCCAGCAGCCCACGGGGGGTAAGCTCCTACGAGCAGTACTTC. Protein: CASSPRGVSSYEQYF.

CDR3 sequence: CASSPTAGGNEQFF. The CDR3 nucleotides read TGTGCCAGCAGCCCCACAGCGGGGGGGAATGAGCAGTTCTTC. The chain has TRBV11-3 and TRBJ2-1; 10 bases map to TRBD2. The CDR3 contains 14 residues. Losses at the gene ends were 5 bases for V and 7 bases for J; bases not matched to a gene: 5. Germline V lookup: CDR1 SGHNT, CDR2 YENEEA.

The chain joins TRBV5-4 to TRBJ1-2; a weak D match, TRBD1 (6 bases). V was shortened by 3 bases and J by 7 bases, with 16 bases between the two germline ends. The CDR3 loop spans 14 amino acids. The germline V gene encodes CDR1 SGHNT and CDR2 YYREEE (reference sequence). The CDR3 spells CASSSRTASFGYTF. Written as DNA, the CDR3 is TGTGCCAGCAGCTCCCGGACAGCCTCTTTTGGCTACACCTTC.

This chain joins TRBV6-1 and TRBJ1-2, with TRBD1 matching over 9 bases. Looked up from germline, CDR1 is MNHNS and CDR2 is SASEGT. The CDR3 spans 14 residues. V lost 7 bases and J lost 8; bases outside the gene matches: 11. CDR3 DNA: TGTGCCAGCATCCGGGGGACAGGGCCTGAAGGCTACACCTTC. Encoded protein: CASIRGTGPEGYTF.

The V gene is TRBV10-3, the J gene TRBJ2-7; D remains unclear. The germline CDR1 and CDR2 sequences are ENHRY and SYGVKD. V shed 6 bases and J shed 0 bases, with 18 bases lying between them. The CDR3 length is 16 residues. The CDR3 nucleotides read TGTGCCATCAGCGAGACTTTTAGAGGCGGCTCCTACGAGCAGTACTTC. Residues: CAISETFRGGSYEQYF.

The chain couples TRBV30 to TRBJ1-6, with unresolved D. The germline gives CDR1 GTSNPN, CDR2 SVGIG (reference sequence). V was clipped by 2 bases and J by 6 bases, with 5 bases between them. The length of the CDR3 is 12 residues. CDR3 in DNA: TGTGCCTGGAGTCTCCCTAATTCACCCCTCCACTTT. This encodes CAWSLPNSPLHF.

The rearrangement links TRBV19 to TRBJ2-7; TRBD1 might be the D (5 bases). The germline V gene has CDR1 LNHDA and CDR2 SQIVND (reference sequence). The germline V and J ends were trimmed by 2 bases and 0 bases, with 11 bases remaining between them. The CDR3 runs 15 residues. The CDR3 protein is CASSISSGPSYEQYF. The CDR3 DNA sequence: TGTGCCAGTAGTATATCTTCAGGGCCCTCCTACGAGCAGTACTTC.

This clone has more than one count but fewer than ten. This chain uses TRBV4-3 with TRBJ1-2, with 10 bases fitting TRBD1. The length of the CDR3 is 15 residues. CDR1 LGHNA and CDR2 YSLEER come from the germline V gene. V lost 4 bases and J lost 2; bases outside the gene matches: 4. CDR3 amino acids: CASSPRDRGNYGYTF. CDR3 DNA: TGCGCCAGCAGCCCTCGGGACAGGGGCAACTATGGCTACACCTTC.

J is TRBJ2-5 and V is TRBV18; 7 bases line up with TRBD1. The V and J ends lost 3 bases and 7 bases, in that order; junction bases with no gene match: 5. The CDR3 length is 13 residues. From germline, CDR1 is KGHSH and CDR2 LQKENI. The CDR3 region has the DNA TGTGCCAGCTCACCGACAGGGCTGGTGACCCAGTACTTC. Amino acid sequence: CASSPTGLVTQYF. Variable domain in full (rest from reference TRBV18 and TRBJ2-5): NAGVMQNPRHLVRRRGQEARLRCSPMKGHSHVYWYRQLPEEGLKFMVYLQKENIIDESGMPKERFSAEFPKEGPSILRIQQVVRGDSAAYFCASSPTGLVTQYFGPGTRLLVL.

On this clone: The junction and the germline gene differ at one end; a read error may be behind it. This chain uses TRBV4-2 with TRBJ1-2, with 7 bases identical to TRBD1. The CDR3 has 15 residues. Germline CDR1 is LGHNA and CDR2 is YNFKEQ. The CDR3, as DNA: TGTGCCAGCAGCCAAGAGAGACAGGGACTTTATGGCTACCCCTTC. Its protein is CASSQERQGLYGYPF.

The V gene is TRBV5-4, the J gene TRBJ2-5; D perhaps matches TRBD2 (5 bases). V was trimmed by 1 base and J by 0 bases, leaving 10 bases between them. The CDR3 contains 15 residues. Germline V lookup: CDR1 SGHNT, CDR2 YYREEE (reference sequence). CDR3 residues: CASSLFSGNQETQYF. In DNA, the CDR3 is TGTGCCAGCAGCTTGTTCAGCGGTAACCAAGAGACCCAGTACTTC.

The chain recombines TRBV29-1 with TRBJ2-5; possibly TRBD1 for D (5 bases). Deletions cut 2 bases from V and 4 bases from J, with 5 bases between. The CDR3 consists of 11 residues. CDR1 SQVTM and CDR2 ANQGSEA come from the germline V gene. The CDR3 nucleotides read TGCAGCGTTGAAAGGGGAGAGACCCAGTACTTC. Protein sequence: CSVERGETQYF. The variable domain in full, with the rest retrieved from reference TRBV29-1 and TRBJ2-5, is SAVISQKPSRDICQRGTSLTIQCQVDSQVTMMFWYRQQPGQSLTLIATANQGSEATYESGFVIDKFPISRPNLTFSTLTVSNMSPEDSSIYLCSVERGETQYFGPGTRLLVL.

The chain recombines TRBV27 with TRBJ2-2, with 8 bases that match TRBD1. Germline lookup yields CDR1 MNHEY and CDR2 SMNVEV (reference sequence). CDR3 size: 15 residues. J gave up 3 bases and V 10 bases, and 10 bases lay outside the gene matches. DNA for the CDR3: TGTGCCACCAGCCGACAGGGGCGGCACACCGGGGAGCTGTTTTTT. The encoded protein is CATSRQGRHTGELFF.

CDR3 DNA: TGTGCCAGCAGCGGGACTTGGAGGGAGACCCAGTACTTC. It specifies CASSGTWRETQYF. The chain combines TRBV27 with TRBJ2-5, with a tentative D call TRBD2 (6 bases). CDR1 is MNHEY and CDR2 is SMNVEV in the germline V gene (reference sequence). This CDR3 spans 13 amino acids. V lost 6 bases to trimming and J lost 5 bases, with 13 bases between them.

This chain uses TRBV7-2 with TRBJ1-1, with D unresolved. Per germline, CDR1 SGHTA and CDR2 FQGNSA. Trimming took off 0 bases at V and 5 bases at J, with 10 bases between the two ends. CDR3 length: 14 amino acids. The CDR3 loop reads CASSLAEKVTEAFF. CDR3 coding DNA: TGTGCCAGCAGCTTAGCGGAGAAAGTGACTGAAGCTTTCTTT.

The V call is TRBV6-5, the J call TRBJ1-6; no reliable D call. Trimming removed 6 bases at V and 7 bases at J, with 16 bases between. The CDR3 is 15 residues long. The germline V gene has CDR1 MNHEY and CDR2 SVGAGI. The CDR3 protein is CASSSVWEQNSPLHF. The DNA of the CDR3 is TGTGCCAGCAGCAGCGTGTGGGAGCAGAATTCACCCCTCCACTTT.

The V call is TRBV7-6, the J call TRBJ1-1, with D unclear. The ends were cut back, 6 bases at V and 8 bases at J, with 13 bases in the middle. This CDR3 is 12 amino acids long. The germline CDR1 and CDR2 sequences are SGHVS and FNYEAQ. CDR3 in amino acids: CASRSGVSEAFF. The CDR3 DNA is TGTGCCAGCAGAAGCGGAGTATCGGAAGCTTTCTTT.